The 18 T cell receptor beta chains below were found in one sample sequenced in a study of T cells in Graves' hyperthyroidism and ophthalmopathy. TCR beta CDR3 region amplification was performed from RNA transcripts. With the HTBI primer set, the TCR CDR3 went through a first round of RT-PCR. Each CDR3 protein gets one entry after TCRdb re-called the multiplex PCR reads with MiXCR. The data show more than 300,000 distinct CDR3 sequences, around 13% seen once. Sequences were obtained from blood. These receptors came from a woman in her late teens or twenties with Graves' hyperthyroidism.

J is TRBJ1-2 and V is TRBV28; 7 nucleotides line up with TRBD1. With V trimmed by 7 bases and J by 2 bases, 7 bases remained unmatched. Looked up from germline, CDR1 is MDHEN and CDR2 is SYDVKM. This CDR3 has 14 residues. The CDR3 protein is CASNSGTANYGYTF. The CDR3 DNA reads TGTGCCAGCAACTCCGGGACAGCCAACTATGGCTACACCTTC.

This clonotype was found many times. The chain combines TRBV11-3 with TRBJ2-1; tentatively, D is TRBD1 (6 bases). This CDR3 has 13 amino acids. Germline CDR1 and CDR2: SGHNT and YENEEA. V gave up 2 bases and J gave up 6 bases, with 8 bases separating them. CDR3 amino acids: CASSLIQGNEQFF. CDR3 DNA sequence: TGTGCCAGCAGCTTAATACAGGGCAATGAGCAGTTCTTC.

This clonotype was observed a handful of times. The chain combines TRBV7-9 with TRBJ1-3, with D possibly being TRBD1 (5 bases). The CDR3 consists of 14 residues. Trimming pared 1 base from V and 3 bases from J, leaving 7 bases between. CDR1 SEHNR and CDR2 FQNEAQ come from the germline V gene (reference sequence). As DNA, the CDR3 is TGTGCCAGCAGCTTAGGCAGGGTTGGAAACACCATATATTTT. As protein: CASSLGRVGNTIYF.

This clonotype was seen ten or more times. The rearrangement joins TRBV7-3 to TRBJ2-5; weak D call: TRBD2 (6 bases). This CDR3 spans 16 amino acids. Germline V gives CDR1 SGHTA, CDR2 FQGTGA. The ends were cut back, 5 bases at V and 0 bases at J, with 16 bases in the middle. The CDR3 DNA is TGTGCCAGCAGCCCCCTTGGGGGAGGAAACCAAGAGACCCAGTACTTC. Protein product: CASSPLGGGNQETQYF. Based on the CDR3 plus reference TRBV7-3 and TRBJ2-5, the full variable domain is GAGVSQTPSNKVTEKGKYVELRCDPISGHTALYWYRQSLGQGPEFLIYFQGTGAADDSGLPNDRFFAVRPEGSVSTLKIQRTERGDSAVYLCASSPLGGGNQETQYFGPGTRLLVL.

This clonotype was counted between two and nine times. This chain joins TRBV19 and TRBJ2-7, with TRBD1 matching 11 bases. The CDR3 length is 14 residues. V shed 9 bases and J 5 bases; nucleotides not matched to a gene: 9. In germline, CDR1 is LNHDA, CDR2 SQIVND (reference sequence). In DNA form, the CDR3 reads TGTGCCAGCTCGAGGCGGGACAGGGGGAACGAGCAGTACTTC. This encodes CASSRRDRGNEQYF.

There are a few counts of this clonotype. The chain carries TRBV9 and TRBJ2-7, with D maybe TRBD1 (6 bases). The V end lost 2 bases, the J end lost 0 bases, and 9 bases lay between the germline ends. The CDR3 length is 14 residues. Germline CDR1 SGDLS, CDR2 YYNGEE. CDR3 amino acids: CASSVTGSSYEQYF. The CDR3 DNA follows: TGTGCCAGCAGCGTCACAGGGAGCTCCTACGAGCAGTACTTC.

This clonotype was picked up many times. The rearrangement joins TRBV6-6 to TRBJ2-2, with 9 bases that match TRBD2. CDR1 is MNHNY and CDR2 is SVGAGI in the germline V gene (reference sequence). The CDR3 loop spans 18 amino acids. V was pared by 0 bases and J by 5 bases, with 10 bases of the junction left unmatched. CDR3 sequence reads: CASSYSRAGGQLTGELFF. CDR3 DNA sequence: TGTGCCAGCAGTTACTCTAGAGCGGGGGGCCAATTAACCGGGGAGCTGTTTTTT.

The sample holds many counts of this clonotype. This chain uses TRBV3-1 with TRBJ1-5; unclear D gene. V was cut by 5 bases and J by 4 bases, with 15 bases left in between. The CDR3 is made up of 15 amino acids. The germline V gene has CDR1 LGHDT and CDR2 YNNKEL (reference sequence). The CDR3 bases are TGTGCCAGCAGCTTGGGGTCCAGTCTAAATCAGCCCCAGCATTTT. This sequence encodes CASSLGSSLNQPQHF.

This clonotype was seen ten or more times. The chain combines TRBV28 with TRBJ2-7; TRBD1 agrees at 10 bases. V lost 5 bases to trimming and J lost 5 bases; unmatched junction nucleotides: 6. The CDR3 totals 14 residues. Germline V gene data show CDR1 as MDHEN and CDR2 as SYDVKM. The CDR3 nucleotides read TGTGCCAGCAGTGGACAGGGGGGCTTCGACGAGCAGTACTTC. As protein: CASSGQGGFDEQYF.

This clonotype was recorded at least ten times. This chain uses TRBV7-2 with TRBJ2-7, with 7 positions matching TRBD1. Germline assignment: CDR1 SGHTA and CDR2 FQGNSA. The CDR3 totals 16 residues. The ends lost 7 bases at V and 3 bases at J; junction bases unmatched: 15. The CDR3 protein is CASTTGATGVFYEQYF. The CDR3 DNA sequence: TGTGCCAGCACTACTGGGGCAACAGGGGTGTTCTACGAGCAGTACTTC.

The CDR3 bases are TGCAGTGCTAAAGATGCACGAGCGGTGGGCTCCTACGAGCAGTACTTC. Amino acids: CSAKDARAVGSYEQYF. The chain is built from TRBV20-1 and TRBJ2-7; a possible D gene is TRBD2 (5 bases). The germline V gene has CDR1 DFQATT and CDR2 SNEGSKA (reference sequence). V lost 4 bases, J lost 0 bases, and 19 bases lay in between. The CDR3 covers 16 residues.

This chain uses TRBV27 with TRBJ2-7; D not certain. The DNA end is more similar to TRBJ2-1, so the J call may be wrong. Germline V gene data show CDR1 as MNHEY and CDR2 as SMNVEV (reference sequence). The CDR3 consists of 12 residues. The CDR3 spells CASRTDSYEQFF. CDR3 DNA: TGTGCCAGCAGGACCGATAGCTACGAGCAGTTCTTC.

This clonotype was detected many times. The rearrangement uses TRBV11-2 and TRBJ2-7; 7 bases align to TRBD1. Germline V lookup: CDR1 SGHAT, CDR2 FQNNGV. CDR3 length: 17 amino acids. The V and J ends lost 5 bases and 3 bases, in that order; junction bases with no gene match: 16. The CDR3 here is CASSPINRGKRNYEQYF. CDR3 DNA sequence: TGTGCCAGCAGCCCTATCAACAGGGGCAAACGCAACTACGAGCAGTACTTC.

This clonotype has just a few counts. The chain is built from TRBV6-2 or TRBV6-3 and TRBJ2-1; TRBD2 matches at 7 bases. Germline assignment: CDR1 MNHEY and CDR2 SVGEGT. The V gene end was trimmed by 7 bases and the J gene end by 1 base; junction bases not matched to a gene: 13. The CDR3 runs 17 residues. The CDR3 sequence is CASTAGARYGSYNEQFF. The CDR3 coding sequence is TGTGCCAGCACGGCGGGAGCGAGGTATGGGTCCTACAATGAGCAGTTCTTC.

This clonotype was seen many times. This chain joins TRBV4-1 and TRBJ2-2; the match to TRBD1 covers 12 bases. The junction had 8 bases not matched to a gene; V was cut back by 3 bases and J by 0 bases. The germline V gene encodes CDR1 MGHRA and CDR2 YSYEKL. The CDR3 spans 19 residues. The CDR3 is CASSQHTGTGGANTGELFF. DNA of the CDR3: TGCGCCAGCAGCCAGCACACCGGGACAGGGGGCGCGAACACCGGGGAGCTGTTTTTT.

Turning to this clonotype: This could be a read error, since a much larger clone is one nucleotide away. V and J are TRBV15 and TRBJ1-2; D unclear. Trimming took 0 bases from V and 4 from J, leaving 18 bases between them. The CDR3 loop spans 17 amino acids. Germline V lookup: CDR1 LNHNV, CDR2 YYDKDF (reference sequence). CDR3 DNA sequence: TGTGCCACCAGCAGAGATAACGTCGTCGGTCCGTCCTATGGCTACACCTTC. It yields the protein CATSRDNVVGPSYGYTF.

Ten or more counts support this clonotype. The V call is TRBV5-1, the J call TRBJ2-7; perhaps TRBD2 as D (5 bases). V was trimmed by 4 bases and J by 4 bases, leaving 18 bases between them. Germline V CDR1 and CDR2: SGHRS, YFSETQ. The CDR3 totals 15 residues. DNA for the CDR3: TGCGCCAGCAGCCCCGGACTGGCTTTCGGGTACGAGCAGTACTTC. Translating gives CASSPGLAFGYEQYF.

This clonotype was counted many times. The CDR3 sequence is CASRGGESYEQYF. The CDR3 nucleotides are TGTGCCAGCAGGGGGGGCGAATCCTACGAGCAGTACTTC. The chain couples TRBV6-1 to TRBJ2-7; D is perhaps TRBD1 or TRBD2 (6 bases each). Germline CDR1 reads MNHNS; CDR2 reads SASEGT. The CDR3 is made up of 13 amino acids. The V end was cut by 6 bases, the J end by 1 base, with 10 bases between.